These 6 T cell receptor beta chains share one sample of origin, sequenced in a study of T-cell reconstitution after alpha-beta-depleted transplantation in children. Construction of the TCRbeta library involved unique molecular identifiers. TCRdb itself ran the PCR reads through MiXCR, one entry per CDR3 protein. The repertoire has approximately 250,000 distinct CDR3 sequences, 9% to 10% of them found once; the top ten carry 5.1%. This specimen consisted of PBMCs from the stem cell graft donor, obtained from the stem cell graft. These receptors all come from a human donor who donated a stem cell graft to a child with SCID.

Many counts were recorded for this clonotype. V usage is TRBV6-2 or TRBV6-3 and J usage is TRBJ1-5, with 9 bases fitting TRBD1. Germline V gene sequence: CDR1 MNHEY, CDR2 SVGEGT. The V and J ends lost 5 bases and 7 bases, in that order; junction bases with no gene match: 9. CDR3 size: 15 residues. CDR3 coding DNA: TGTGCCAGCAGTCCGGGACAGGGCTGGAGGCAGCCCCAGCATTTT. It yields the protein CASSPGQGWRQPQHF.

In its sample, this clonotype was seen many times. This rearrangement joins TRBV19 to TRBJ1-1; D gene unclear. CDR1 and CDR2 (germline): LNHDA, SQIVND (reference sequence). This CDR3 spans 15 amino acids. Trimming left V 2 bases short and J 2 bases short, with 12 bases between. CDR3 region: CASSIIGGSNTEAFF. The CDR3, as DNA: TGTGCCAGTAGTATAATCGGAGGCTCAAACACTGAAGCTTTCTTT.

At least ten counts were recorded for this clonotype. The chain recombines TRBV6-5 with TRBJ1-5; 7 positions match TRBD1. V gave up 2 bases and J gave up 5 bases; unmatched junction bases: 9. Germline lookup yields CDR1 MNHEY and CDR2 SVGAGI. The CDR3 is made up of 16 amino acids. The DNA of the CDR3 is TGTGCCAGCAGTTACCGATACAGGGGAACCCATCAGCCCCAGCATTTT. Amino acids: CASSYRYRGTHQPQHF.

Ten or more counts support this clonotype. The V gene is TRBV6-5, the J gene TRBJ1-1, with D perhaps TRBD1 (5 bases). Trimming left V 2 bases short and J 1 base short, with 17 bases between. Germline lookup yields CDR1 MNHEY and CDR2 SVGAGI. The CDR3 loop spans 17 amino acids. In nucleotides, the CDR3 is TGTGCCAGCAGTTACCGGGGGTACCAGGGAGAGAACACTGAAGCTTTCTTT. This codes for CASSYRGYQGENTEAFF.

This clonotype appeared many times. This chain uses TRBV12-3 or TRBV12-4 with TRBJ2-3; 9 bases align to TRBD1. V was pared by 5 bases and J by 2 bases, with 5 bases of the junction left unmatched. CDR3 length: 15 residues. The chain's CDR3 is CASSPGQGLTDTQYF. CDR3 coding DNA: TGTGCCAGCAGTCCTGGACAGGGGCTCACAGATACGCAGTATTTT.

V and J are TRBV6-1 and TRBJ2-1; 14 bases agree with TRBD2. The CDR3 runs 14 residues. V was clipped by 4 bases and J by 7 bases; unmatched bases: 0. The germline V gene encodes CDR1 MNHNS and CDR2 SASEGT. The CDR3 is CASSGLAGGNEQFF. The CDR3 DNA is TGTGCCAGCAGTGGACTAGCGGGGGGGAATGAGCAGTTCTTC.